The next 22 T cell receptor beta chains were all read from a single sample in a study of molecular identifiers for immune sequencing clone quantification. A single record per CDR3 protein comes from TCRdb applying MiXCR to the PCR reads. In the table there are over 70,000 distinct CDR3 sequences, 20% to 30% of which are singletons. The sequenced sample was naive CD8+ T cells from blood, with Jurkat cell RNA spiked in. Subset reported: FACS-sorted CD8+CD4-CCR7+CD45RA+ naive T cells. These TCRs come from a human donor in good health. Some libraries in this study had Jurkat cell RNA spiked in.

The chain combines TRBV7-9 with TRBJ2-5; D is unclear. V gave up 3 bases and J gave up 0 bases, with 8 bases separating them. The CDR3 totals 14 residues. Germline lookup yields CDR1 SEHNR and CDR2 FQNEAQ (reference sequence). The CDR3 DNA sequence: TGTGCCAGCAGCTTCATGGGTAACCAAGAGACCCAGTACTTC. Encoded protein: CASSFMGNQETQYF.

V usage is TRBV6-5 and J usage is TRBJ1-1; D is ambiguous. Trimming left V 5 bases short and J 6 bases short, with 19 bases between. The germline gives CDR1 MNHEY, CDR2 SVGAGI. CDR3 length equals 15 residues. The CDR3 here is CASSPILSGIAEAFF. Here the CDR3 DNA reads TGTGCCAGCAGTCCAATCCTCTCCGGGATCGCTGAAGCTTTCTTT.

Concerning this clonotype itself: A much bigger clone sits one base away, suggesting this may be a read error. The chain employs TRBV19 and TRBJ1-1; 8 nucleotides align to TRBD1. The length of the CDR3 is 14 residues. Per the germline V gene, CDR1 is LNHDA and CDR2 is SQIVND (reference sequence). CDR3 in DNA: TGTGCCGGTAGTATGGGGACAGGAGGGACTGAAGCTTTCTTT. Its translation: CAGSMGTGGTEAFF.

This clonotype was observed many times. This chain connects TRBV3-1 to TRBJ2-4; 9 nucleotides match TRBD1. The V gene's germline CDR1 is LGHDT and CDR2 YNNKEL (reference sequence). The CDR3 length is 16 residues. After removal of 4 bases from V and 3 bases from J, the junction contained 7 bases not matched to a gene. In nucleotides, the CDR3 is TGTGCCAGCAGCCCACAGGGGGCAATAGGCAAAAACATTCAGTACTTC. It encodes CASSPQGAIGKNIQYF.

The chain carries TRBV27 and TRBJ2-7; D tentatively fits TRBD1 or TRBD2 (5 bases each). V lost 6 bases and J 2 bases, leaving 8 bases between the germline ends. The V gene's germline CDR1 is MNHEY and CDR2 SMNVEV (reference sequence). This CDR3 spans 12 amino acids. The CDR3 reads CASRGPTYEQYF. As DNA, the CDR3 is TGTGCCAGCAGGGGACCGACCTACGAGCAGTACTTC.

With regard to this clonotype: A much larger clone is a single base away; this may be a read error. V is TRBV28 and J is TRBJ1-1; TRBD1 matches at 8 bases. The CDR3 spans 14 residues. Trimming removed 5 bases from V and 3 bases from J; junction bases left unmatched: 5. Germline V gene lookup returns CDR1 MDHEN and CDR2 SYDVKM. In DNA, the CDR3 is TGTGCCAGCAGTGAGACAGGGGAGTACACTGAAGCTTTCTTT. It codes for CASSETGEYTEAFF.

A note on this clonotype: A read error is possible here, since a much larger clone lies one base away. The chain has TRBV3-1 and TRBJ1-1; D call uncertain. Germline lookup yields CDR1 LGHDT and CDR2 YNNKEL (reference sequence). This CDR3 is built from 14 residues. The V gene lost 2 bases and the J gene lost 5 bases, with 12 bases spanning the gap. The CDR3 here is CASSQNQRWTEAFF. The CDR3, as DNA: TGTGCCAGCAGCCAAAATCAAAGGTGGACTGAAGCTTTCTTT.

Of note for this clonotype: This clone may be a read error of a much larger clone one base away. The chain has TRBV7-2 and TRBJ2-1, with D unclear. CDR1 is SGHTA, CDR2 FQGNSA, per germline. This CDR3 spans 13 amino acids. V was trimmed by 3 bases and J by 5 bases, leaving 8 bases between them. The CDR3 sequence is CASSFFSNNEQFF. The CDR3 region has the DNA TGTGCCAGCAGCTTTTTTAGTAACAATGAGCAGTTCTTC. Supplemented by reference TRBV7-2 and TRBJ2-1, the full variable domain reads GAGVSQSPSNKVTEKGKDVELRCDPISGHTALYWYRQSLGQGLEFLIYFQGNSAPDKSGLPSDRFSAERTGGSVSTLTIQRTQQEDSAVYLCASSFFSNNEQFFGPGTRLTVL.

This clonotype showed up just a few times. Possible read error: a much larger clone is one base away. The chain couples TRBV27 to TRBJ2-6; D may correspond to TRBD1 or TRBD2 (7 bases each). Germline CDR1 MNHEY, CDR2 SMNVEV (reference sequence). There are 16 residues in the CDR3. CDR3 region: CTSSSGGGAGANVLTF. CDR3 nucleotide sequence: TGTACCAGCAGTTCAGGGGGGGGCGCTGGGGCCAACGTCCTGACTTTC.

This clonotype was detected many times. The chain recombines TRBV6-2 or TRBV6-3 with TRBJ2-3; D may correspond to TRBD1 or TRBD2 (5 bases each). CDR3 size: 16 residues. CDR1 is MNHEY, CDR2 SVGEGT, per germline. Trimming removed 5 bases from V and 5 bases from J, with 20 bases in between. The CDR3 here is CASSHLPGPPGDTQYF. In DNA, the CDR3 is TGTGCCAGCAGTCATTTACCGGGACCGCCGGGAGATACGCAGTATTTT.

Concerning this clonotype itself: The CDR3 end shows no conserved phenylalanine or tryptophan, and so a read error is likely. The rearrangement links TRBV18 to TRBJ2-7; 7 positions agree with TRBD1. The CDR3 has 16 amino acids. The germline V gene has CDR1 KGHSH and CDR2 LQKENI. The V and J ends lost 1 base and 8 bases, in that order; junction bases with no gene match: 14. CDR3 loop: CASSPRGEGTVQKQYL. The CDR3 coding sequence is TGTGCCAGCTCACCACGTGGTGAAGGGACAGTTCAGAAGCAGTACCTC.

The chain links TRBV3-1 to TRBJ2-2; no reliable D call. There are 16 residues in the CDR3. Germline CDR1 LGHDT, CDR2 YNNKEL (reference sequence). Trimming removed 0 bases at V and 4 bases at J, with 12 bases between. The CDR3 DNA is TGTGCCAGCAGCCAAGAAGTGGTTCGGAGCACCGGGGAGCTGTTTTTT. Its protein product is CASSQEVVRSTGELFF.

This clonotype was counted a few times. V gene TRBV6-2 or TRBV6-3 combines with J gene TRBJ1-5; 11 bases agree with TRBD1. V gave up 2 bases and J gave up 0 bases; unmatched junction bases: 6. CDR1 is MNHEY, CDR2 SVGEGT, per germline. This CDR3 is built from 18 residues. DNA for the CDR3: TGTGCCAGCAGTTACCTTGGACAGGGGGCGTATAGCAATCAGCCCCAGCATTTT. Amino acid sequence: CASSYLGQGAYSNQPQHF.

The table lists this clonotype with many counts. The chain has TRBV9 and TRBJ2-7; a weak D match, TRBD1 (5 bases). The CDR3 covers 16 residues. Germline V CDR1 and CDR2: SGDLS, YYNGEE. V was trimmed by 2 bases and J by 4 bases, leaving 19 bases between them. CDR3 amino acids: CASSVTSRGHPYEQYF. Written as DNA, the CDR3 is TGTGCCAGCAGCGTTACGTCTAGGGGCCACCCTTACGAGCAGTACTTC. Filled out from reference TRBV9 and TRBJ2-7, the complete variable domain reads DSGVTQTPKHLITATGQRVTLRCSPRSGDLSVYWYQQSLDQGLQFLIQYYNGEERAKGNILERFSAQQFPDLHSELNLSSLELGDSALYFCASSVTSRGHPYEQYFGPGTRLTVT.

The rearrangement joins TRBV27 to TRBJ2-7, with D unclear. The V gene's germline CDR1 is MNHEY and CDR2 SMNVEV (reference sequence). V was shortened by 0 bases and J by 4 bases, with 16 bases between the two germline ends. CDR3 length: 16 amino acids. The CDR3: CASSLSGSFLGYEQYF. The CDR3 bases are TGTGCCAGCAGTTTATCGGGTTCCTTCTTGGGTTACGAGCAGTACTTC.

Concerning this clonotype: The final CDR3 position lacks the conserved phenylalanine or tryptophan, pointing to a likely read error. J is TRBJ2-3 and V is TRBV7-6; 12 bases align to TRBD2. V gave up 3 bases and J gave up 0 bases; unmatched junction bases: 16. CDR1 is SGHVS and CDR2 is FNYEAQ in the germline V gene. This CDR3 is 21 amino acids long. The CDR3 nucleotides read TGTGCCAGCAGCTTCCCCGGCCGACTAGCGGGAGAGGGGTTAAGCACAGATACGCAGTATTTA. This gives the protein CASSFPGRLAGEGLSTDTQYL.

This clonotype was counted a few times. This chain uses TRBV3-1 with TRBJ2-7; 14 bases are a match to TRBD2. Germline V CDR1 and CDR2: LGHDT, YNNKEL (reference sequence). V gave up 0 bases and J gave up 5 bases; unmatched junction bases: 9. The CDR3 runs to 18 residues. The CDR3 region has the DNA TGTGCCAGCAGCCAAGAGCTTAGGCCGGGACTAGCGGGAGACGAGCAGTACTTC. Residues: CASSQELRPGLAGDEQYF.

This clonotype was seen a handful of times. This sequence joins TRBV27 and TRBJ2-7; 7 bases align to TRBD1. V gave up 6 bases and J gave up 3 bases; unmatched junction bases: 11. Germline-derived CDR1 and CDR2 are MNHEY and SMNVEV (reference sequence). This CDR3 is built from 15 residues. The CDR3 sequence is CASSTGQWGNYEQYF. As DNA, the CDR3 is TGTGCCAGCAGCACGGGACAGTGGGGAAACTACGAGCAGTACTTC.

The V and J genes are TRBV7-6 and TRBJ2-6, with D possibly TRBD1 on 6 matching bases. The V end was cut by 5 bases, the J end by 0 bases, with 14 bases between. Germline CDR1 is SGHVS and CDR2 is FNYEAQ. This CDR3 has 17 residues. The CDR3 loop reads CASSAARGFSGANVLTF. The CDR3 region has the DNA TGTGCCAGCAGCGCCGCCAGGGGTTTCTCTGGGGCCAACGTCCTGACTTTC.

This clonotype showed up many times. This chain links TRBV7-9 with TRBJ2-2; a weak D match, TRBD2 (7 bases). V was pared by 6 bases and J by 5 bases, with 16 bases between. The CDR3 sequence is 15 residues long. Germline lookup yields CDR1 SEHNR and CDR2 FQNEAQ (reference sequence). The CDR3 sequence is CASSLGGGNTGELFF. The DNA of the CDR3 is TGTGCCAGCAGTCTGGGAGGGGGGAATACCGGGGAGCTGTTTTTT.

To note about this clonotype: With a much larger clone just one base away, this may be a read error. The chain uses TRBV5-3 and TRBJ2-7; 9 bases agree with TRBD1. TRBV5-3 is an ORF; its function is uncertain. The CDR3 length is 16 residues. The CDR3 DNA is TGTGCCAGCAGCTGGGGACAGGGCCAAAGGATCTACGAGCGGTACTTC. Encoded protein: CASSWGQGQRIYERYF.

This clonotype was picked up many times. The rearrangement links TRBV28 to TRBJ2-7; D is possibly TRBD2 (5 bases). This CDR3 contains 13 residues. Germline V lookup: CDR1 MDHEN, CDR2 SYDVKM. With 8 bases removed from V and 2 bases from J, the gap between germline ends came to 13 bases. The CDR3 sequence: CASRPEATYEQYF. The CDR3 nucleotides read TGTGCCAGCCGCCCGGAGGCGACCTACGAGCAGTACTTC.